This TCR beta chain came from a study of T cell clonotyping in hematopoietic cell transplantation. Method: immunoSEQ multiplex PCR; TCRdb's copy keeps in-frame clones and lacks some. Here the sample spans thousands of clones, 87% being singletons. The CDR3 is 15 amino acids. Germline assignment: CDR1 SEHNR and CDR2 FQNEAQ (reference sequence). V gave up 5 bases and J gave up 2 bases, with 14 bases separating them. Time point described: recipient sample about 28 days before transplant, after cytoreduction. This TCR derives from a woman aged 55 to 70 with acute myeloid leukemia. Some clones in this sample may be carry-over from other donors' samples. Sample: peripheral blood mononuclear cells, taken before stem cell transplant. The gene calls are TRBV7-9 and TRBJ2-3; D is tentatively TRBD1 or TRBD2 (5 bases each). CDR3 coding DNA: TGTGCCAGCAGCCTCGGGACGGCAAACACAGATACGCAGTATTTT. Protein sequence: CASSLGTANTDTQYF. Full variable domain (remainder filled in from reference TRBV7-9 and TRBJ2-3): DTGVSQNPRHKITKRGQNVTFRCDPISEHNRLYWYRQTLGQGPEFLTYFQNEAQLEKSRLLSDRFSAERPKGSFSTLEIQRTEQGDSAMYLCASSLGTANTDTQYFGPGTRLTVL.